Below are 3 T cell receptor beta chains sequenced from a single sample in a study of blood T cell repertoires in COVID-19 (dated by TCRdb to 2018 to 2020). Library preparation employed the immunoSEQ multiplex PCR assay. TCRdb limited this immuneACCESS table to in-frame rearrangements with V and J called. A share of clones is missing; checked studies link under half to unresolved V genes, and the rest is unexplained. The sample table shows some 270,000 clones, and roughly 89% are seen once. About 1.7% of the sample belongs to the ten largest clones. Sample: PBMCs or T cells enriched from blood (not recorded which). These receptors all come from a middle-aged woman who had recovered from COVID-19.

There are many counts of this clone. Relative to the germline gene, one junction end is altered; a read error may explain this. The CDR3, as DNA: TGTGCCAGCAGACCTTTTCGGGGCACGGGAGTCTTC. Translating it yields CASRPFRGTGVF. J is TRBJ2-1 and V is TRBV11-2, with D possibly TRBD2 on 6 matching bases. The CDR3 is 12 residues long. The germline V gene encodes CDR1 SGHAT and CDR2 FQNNGV.

The CDR3 spells CASSLPGGRYNEQFF. DNA of the CDR3: TGCGCCAGCAGCTTGCCGGGGGGGCGCTACAATGAGCAGTTCTTC. V and J are TRBV5-1 and TRBJ2-1; 8 bases match TRBD2. Germline-derived CDR1 and CDR2 are SGHRS and YFSETQ. After removal of 1 base from V and 3 bases from J, the junction contained 3 bases not matched to a gene. The CDR3 loop spans 15 amino acids.

This chain joins TRBV2 and TRBJ2-2; 7 bases match TRBD2. Germline V gene lookup returns CDR1 SNHLY and CDR2 FYNNEI. The CDR3 has 15 amino acids. V lost 7 bases and J lost 3; bases outside the gene matches: 8. The CDR3 nucleotides are TGTGCCAGCACTCCCCAGGGAGGGGACACCGGGGAGCTGTTTTTT. This sequence encodes CASTPQGGDTGELFF.